One T cell receptor beta chain is described in this entry. Its antigen is unidentified. Once extracted for a subset, genomic DNA was divided evenly among several immunoSEQ plates. TCRdb keeps only in-frame clones here, not all; method: immunoSEQ multiplex PCR. The table records approximately 590,000 clones, 95% to 96% of them present only once. Trimming cost V 4 bases and J 3 bases; bases outside gene matches: 7. This CDR3 is built from 15 residues. The germline V gene has CDR1 MNHEY and CDR2 SVGAGI. The data derive from a study of shared clonotypes between healthy human individuals. The naive CD8 subset, CD45RO-negative cells positively selected for CCR7, excluded terminally differentiated effector memory CD45RA+ cells. General study results and limits: Clonotypes that were shared across a handful of donors made up around 5% of naive CD4 clonotypes. Rarefaction demonstrated incomplete sorted-subset sequencing despite large depth.

This sequence originates from a woman in her thirties in good health. Sequenced: naive CD8+ T cells sorted from blood. J is TRBJ2-7 and V is TRBV6-5; 9 nucleotides line up with TRBD2. The CDR3 DNA is TGTGCCAGCAGTTTTAGCGGGAGTGTTCACTACGAGCAGTACTTC. Protein sequence: CASSFSGSVHYEQYF.